The 13 T cell receptor beta chains listed next were all sequenced from one sample in a study of low-dose radiotherapy and immunotherapy resistance in tumors. TRAV- and TRBV-specific primers were used for first-strand cDNA, which covered alpha and beta chains. Over 20 PCR cycles, TCRs were amplified from a constant-region primer and V-primer adapter. Each CDR3 protein is one row after TCRdb ran MiXCR on the reads. The table lists over 70,000 distinct CDR3 sequences, around 30% of them singletons. The time point: before trial treatment. The sample here was PBMCs, taken before treatment. All receptors derive from a female donor with ovarian cancer.

This clonotype was found many times. V usage is TRBV4-3 and J usage is TRBJ2-1; perhaps TRBD2 as D (5 bases). CDR3 size: 13 residues. Trimming pared 0 bases from V and 13 bases from J, leaving 13 bases between. Germline assignment: CDR1 LGHNA and CDR2 YSLEER. The CDR3 DNA sequence: TGCGCCAGCAGCCAAGATTTACCGGGAAAACAGTTCTTC. Amino acids: CASSQDLPGKQFF.

This sequence joins TRBV18 and TRBJ1-1; TRBD1 matches 12 bases. The germline V gene encodes CDR1 KGHSH and CDR2 LQKENI. CDR3 length: 16 amino acids. V shed 6 bases and J 1 base; nucleotides not matched to a gene: 6. CDR3 amino acids: CASSSGTGGRNTEAFF. CDR3 nucleotides: TGTGCCAGCTCTTCCGGGACAGGGGGCAGGAACACTGAAGCTTTCTTT.

The genes are TRBV18 and TRBJ1-1; tentative D call: TRBD1 (5 bases). V lost 10 bases, J lost 1 base, and 10 bases lay in between. Germline CDR1 KGHSH, CDR2 LQKENI. The CDR3 loop spans 12 amino acids. The CDR3 sequence is CATRQSNTEAFF. The DNA for the CDR3 is TGTGCCACCCGACAGTCGAACACTGAAGCTTTCTTT.

This clonotype came up many times. The chain uses TRBV4-3 and TRBJ2-5; tentatively, D is TRBD1 (5 bases). V shed 5 bases and J shed 0 bases, with 13 bases lying between them. This CDR3 has 15 amino acids. Germline V gene lookup returns CDR1 LGHNA and CDR2 YSLEER. In DNA, the CDR3 is TGCGCCAGCAGCTCTGCAGGGATGTACCAAGAGACCCAGTACTTC. Translating it yields CASSSAGMYQETQYF.

This clonotype was counted at least ten times. The chain joins TRBV23-1 to TRBJ1-6; D remains unclear. TRBV23-1 is an ORF for which the function is uncertain. This CDR3 region has 17 residues. V dropped 2 bases and J dropped 8 bases, with 19 bases sitting between them. CDR3: CASSQRDAKTKDSPLHF. The CDR3 region has the DNA TGCGCCAGCAGTCAAAGGGATGCAAAGACGAAAGATTCACCCCTCCACTTT.

In its sample, this clonotype was seen many times. The chain has TRBV12-3 or TRBV12-4 and TRBJ2-7, with 9 bases aligning to TRBD2. Unmatched junction bases numbered 15, after V lost 6 bases and J lost 6 bases. CDR3 length equals 16 residues. The CDR3 sequence: CASSRGGRGGPSEQYF. The CDR3 bases are TGTGCCAGCAGCCGCGGGGGGCGGGGGGGCCCCTCCGAGCAGTACTTC.

Many counts were recorded for this clonotype. This rearrangement joins TRBV6-6 to TRBJ2-1; possible D gene TRBD2, 5 bases. Germline CDR1 and CDR2: MNHNY and SVGAGI (reference sequence). This CDR3 is built from 12 residues. V was trimmed by 0 bases and J by 14 bases, leaving 11 bases between them. CDR3 protein: CASSYSGWEKFF. Written as DNA, the CDR3 is TGTGCCAGCAGTTACTCAGGGTGGGAGAAGTTCTTC.

This clonotype was seen repeatedly, ten times or more. The rearrangement joins TRBV10-3 to TRBJ2-3; 7 bases are a match to TRBD1. The CDR3 covers 15 residues. After removal of 3 bases from V and 6 bases from J, the junction contained 9 bases not matched to a gene. Germline V gene lookup returns CDR1 ENHRY and CDR2 SYGVKD. CDR3 coding DNA: TGTGCCATCAGTGACCCGACAGGGCGCCGGGATACGCAGTATTTT. Translating gives CAISDPTGRRDTQYF.

Concerning this clonotype: A far larger clone lies a single base away; this is likely a read error. The V and J genes are TRBV24-1 and TRBJ2-1; 9 bases map to TRBD1. The V gene's germline CDR1 is KGHDR and CDR2 SFDVKD. V dropped 4 bases and J dropped 6; count of bases not matched to a gene: 12. The CDR3 consists of 17 residues. CDR3 region: CATSETFGTGSLNEQFF. CDR3 DNA sequence: TGTGCCACCAGTGAAACCTTCGGGACAGGGAGCCTCAATGAGCAGTTCTTC.

This clonotype was observed at least ten times. The chain is built from TRBV30 and TRBJ2-2, with D possibly matching TRBD2 (6 bases). The CDR3 extends over 12 amino acids. Deletions cut 4 bases from V and 7 bases from J, with 10 bases between. Germline-derived CDR1 and CDR2 are GTSNPN and SVGIG (reference sequence). The CDR3 bases are TGTGCCTGGACGGTGGAGGGCGGGGAGCTGTTTTTT. Translating gives CAWTVEGGELFF.

The chain combines TRBV5-1 with TRBJ1-1; tentative D call: TRBD1 (5 bases). Germline CDR1 reads SGHRS; CDR2 reads YFSETQ. The CDR3 covers 14 residues. Trimming took off 0 bases at V and 4 bases at J, with 10 bases between the two ends. Written as DNA, the CDR3 is TGCGCCAGCAGCTTGGGAGGGGCGGCCACTGAAGCTTTCTTT. Amino acids: CASSLGGAATEAFF.

This clonotype came up many times. The J gene is TRBJ1-1, the V gene TRBV5-1, with TRBD1 matching 10 bases. The V gene's germline CDR1 is SGHRS and CDR2 YFSETQ. The length of the CDR3 is 14 residues. The V and J ends lost 3 bases and 5 bases, in that order; junction bases with no gene match: 4. For the CDR3, the DNA is TGCGCCAGCAGCTCGGGACAGGGGAAGACTGAAGCTTTCTTT. As protein: CASSSGQGKTEAFF.

Many counts were recorded for this clonotype. V usage is TRBV7-2 and J usage is TRBJ1-6; D unresolved. CDR1 and CDR2 (germline): SGHTA, FQGNSA. V was clipped by 3 bases and J by 4 bases, with 10 bases between them. This CDR3 has 15 residues. CDR3 residues: CASSFGFGYNSPLHF. CDR3 sequence (DNA): TGTGCCAGCAGCTTCGGATTCGGGTATAATTCACCCCTCCACTTT.